Here is one TCR beta chain with its context. Its specificity is not known. A read error likely explains this, since a far larger clone differs by one base. The source of the sample is a study of regulatory T cells in long-lasting Graves disease. General study findings and limits: Persistent cases favored TRBV28, TRBJ1-2 and TRBJ2-5.

Combining iRepertoire HTBI primers with Arm-PCR of CDR3 regions, the authors built TCR beta libraries. TCRdb itself ran the multiplex PCR reads through MiXCR, one entry per CDR3 protein. The table lists fewer than 550,000 distinct CDR3 sequences, over 15% of them singletons. The CDR3 sequence is 11 residues long. Germline assignment: CDR1 SNHLY and CDR2 FYNNEI. Time point reported: newly diagnosed GD, antithyroid drugs for less than 3 months. From PBMCs, RNA was extracted and then used to make the TCR library. The sample was also reused in another study, on T cells in Graves' hyperthyroidism and ophthalmopathy.

This specimen was peripheral blood mononuclear cells (PBMCs), taken at new diagnosis, from a patient treated with antithyroid drugs. This receptor was taken from a woman under 30 with Graves disease. The gene calls are TRBV2 and TRBJ2-7; the match to TRBD2 covers 7 bases. CDR3 amino acids: CASSSARGVSF. The CDR3 DNA sequence: TGTGCCAGCAGTTCAGCACGGGGGGTTTCCTTC.